This T cell receptor (beta chain) was captured by sequencing in a study of sequential checkpoint blockade in melanoma. Treatment given: randomized to nivolumab then ipilimumab (arm A) or the reverse (arm B). PBMC sorting kept live CD3+CD8+ cells without CD19 or CD56. The method was immunoSEQ multiplex PCR; TCRdb's version includes in-frame clones alone and lacks a portion of them. This table holds about 28,000 clones, about 83% found once. Germline V CDR1 and CDR2: SGDLS, YYNGEE. The trim removed 0 bases at V and 5 bases at J, leaving 8 bases unmatched. This CDR3 has 17 amino acids. Here the sequenced sample was CD8+ T cells sorted from blood (inferred from file names), taken from a patient given nivolumab and ipilimumab in sequence. The V gene is TRBV9, the J gene TRBJ2-2; 9 bases are a match to TRBD1. This sequence originates from a human donor with melanoma. CDR3 coding DNA: TGTGCCAGCAGCGTAGGGTCCGGGACAGGGCTAACCGGGGAGCTGTTTTTT. As protein: CASSVGSGTGLTGELFF.